The 10 T cell receptor beta chains below all came from one sample that was sequenced in a study of T cells after yellow fever vaccination. Each CDR3 protein gets one entry after TCRdb re-called the 5' RACE reads with MiXCR. The sample lists approximately 12,000 distinct CDR3 sequences; under 6% were seen once. The sample consisted of PBMCs, either bulk or a sorted T-cell subset (CD4+, CD8+, memory, or dextramer-sorted; not recorded which), taken on the day of the yellow fever booster vaccination. The receptors originated from a man under 40 who received the YFV17D yellow fever vaccine.

This clonotype was observed many times. The gene calls are TRBV5-1 and TRBJ2-7, with no clear D. The V end was cut by 6 bases, the J end by 2 bases, with 12 bases between. This CDR3 region has 13 residues. The germline V gene encodes CDR1 SGHRS and CDR2 YFSETQ. CDR3 DNA sequence: TGCGCCAGCATTTCCCCGGTAACCTACGAGCAGTACTTC. This sequence encodes CASISPVTYEQYF.

The table lists this clonotype with many counts. The CDR3 is CAFSYYSLRDSHNYGYTF. The CDR3 nucleotides are TGTGCCTTCAGTTATTACTCGCTCCGGGACAGCCATAACTATGGCTACACCTTC. The gene calls are TRBV12-3 or TRBV12-4 and TRBJ1-2, with 7 bases matching TRBD1. This CDR3 has 18 amino acids. Germline trimming cut 11 bases from V and 1 base from J; bases unmatched to any gene: 22.

This clonotype was counted many times. The junction departs from germline at one end; a sequencing error may be responsible. The rearrangement uses TRBV30 and TRBJ1-4; D perhaps matches TRBD1 (5 bases). There are 13 residues in the CDR3. CDR1 GTSNPN and CDR2 SVGIG come from the germline V gene (reference sequence). The CDR3 DNA is TGTGCCTGGAGTGTACTGTCGGAAAGGACAAAAATTTTT. Encoded protein: CAWSVLSERTKIF.

In this sample, this clonotype is medium-sized (0.01 to 0.1%). This chain uses TRBV5-1 with TRBJ2-2; 7 bases are a match to TRBD1. This CDR3 is 14 amino acids long. V shed 4 bases, J shed 6 bases, and the junction held 6 bases outside the gene matches. Germline CDR1 reads SGHRS; CDR2 reads YFSETQ. The CDR3 region has the DNA TGCGCCAGCAGCGCTACAGGGGTCCCCGGGGAGCTGTTTTTT. Its protein is CASSATGVPGELFF. The whole variable domain, filled in from reference TRBV5-1 and TRBJ2-2, reads KAGVTQTPRYLIKTRGQQVTLSCSPISGHRSVSWYQQTPGQGLQFLFEYFSETQRNKGNFPGRFSGRQFSNSRSEMNVSTLELGDSALYLCASSATGVPGELFFGEGSRLTVL.

This clonotype was counted ten times or more. The V gene is TRBV20-1, the J gene TRBJ2-5; 9 bases are shared with TRBD2. The V segment lost 4 bases and the J segment 2 bases; nucleotides outside the gene matches: 14. The length of the CDR3 is 17 residues. From germline, CDR1 is DFQATT and CDR2 SNEGSKA (reference sequence). The CDR3 region is CSAMSRGREGLQETQYF. The CDR3 coding sequence is TGCAGTGCTATGTCCCGAGGGCGGGAGGGCCTGCAAGAGACCCAGTACTTC.

The rearrangement links TRBV7-2 to TRBJ1-1, with TRBD1 as a possible D gene (5 bases). Trimming removed 7 bases at V and 2 bases at J, with 14 bases between. CDR1 SGHTA and CDR2 FQGNSA come from the germline V gene. The CDR3 contains 14 residues. The CDR3 DNA sequence: TGTGCCAGCAACCCCTCCAGGGAAAACACTGAAGCTTTCTTT. Translated: CASNPSRENTEAFF.

This clonotype occurred many times. This chain joins TRBV20-1 and TRBJ2-2; 11 nucleotides agree with TRBD1. Germline V gene data show CDR1 as DFQATT and CDR2 as SNEGSKA (reference sequence). The CDR3 is 14 residues long. V lost 4 bases and J lost 6; bases outside the gene matches: 4. The CDR3: CSAIRTGGPGELFF. The CDR3 bases are TGCAGTGCTATACGGACAGGGGGCCCCGGGGAGCTGTTTTTT.

This clonotype has at least ten counts. V usage is TRBV10-2 and J usage is TRBJ1-4; D is ambiguous. The CDR3 runs to 14 residues. The germline V and J ends were trimmed by 4 bases and 8 bases, with 14 bases remaining between them. Germline CDR1 and CDR2: WSHSY and SAAADI. In DNA, the CDR3 is TGCGCCAGCAGTGGATCACAGCTTCCGGAAAAACTGTTTTTT. Translation: CASSGSQLPEKLFF.

By sample share, this clonotype is medium-sized. The chain uses TRBV15 and TRBJ1-2; possible D gene TRBD1, 5 bases. Germline CDR1 reads LNHNV; CDR2 reads YYDKDF (reference sequence). CDR3 length: 16 amino acids. V was pared by 5 bases and J by 7 bases, with 23 bases between. Here the CDR3 reads CATSLNPFQGDGGYTF. CDR3 in DNA: TGTGCCACCAGCTTAAACCCCTTCCAGGGAGACGGTGGCTACACCTTC.

The J gene is TRBJ2-5, the V gene TRBV5-8; D gene ambiguous. V lost 7 bases and J 5 bases, leaving 15 bases between the germline ends. CDR1 is SGHTS and CDR2 is YDEGEE in the germline V gene. This CDR3 spans 13 amino acids. The CDR3 DNA is TGTGCCAGCGGCCCGGAGCGTGGGGAGACCCAGTACTTC. Encoded protein: CASGPERGETQYF. Supplemented by reference TRBV5-8 and TRBJ2-5, the full variable domain reads EAGVTQSPTHLIKTRGQQATLRCSPISGHTSVYWYQQALGLGLQFLLWYDEGEERNRGNFPPRFSGRQFPNYSSELNVNALELEDSALYLCASGPERGETQYFGPGTRLLVL.